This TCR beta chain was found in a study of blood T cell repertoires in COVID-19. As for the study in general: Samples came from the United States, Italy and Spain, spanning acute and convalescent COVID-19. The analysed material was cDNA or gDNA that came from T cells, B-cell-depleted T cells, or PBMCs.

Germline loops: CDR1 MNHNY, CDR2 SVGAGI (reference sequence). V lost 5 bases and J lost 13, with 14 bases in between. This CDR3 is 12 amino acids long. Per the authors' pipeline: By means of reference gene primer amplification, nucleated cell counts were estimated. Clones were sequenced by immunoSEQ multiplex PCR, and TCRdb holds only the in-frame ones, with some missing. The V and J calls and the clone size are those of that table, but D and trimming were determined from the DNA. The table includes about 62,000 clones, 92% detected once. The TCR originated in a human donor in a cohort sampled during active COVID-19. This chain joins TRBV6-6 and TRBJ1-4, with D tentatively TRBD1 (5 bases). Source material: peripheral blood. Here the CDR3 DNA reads TGTGCCAGCAGTGCGACGACCGGGGGACTGTTTTTT. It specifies CASSATTGGLFF.